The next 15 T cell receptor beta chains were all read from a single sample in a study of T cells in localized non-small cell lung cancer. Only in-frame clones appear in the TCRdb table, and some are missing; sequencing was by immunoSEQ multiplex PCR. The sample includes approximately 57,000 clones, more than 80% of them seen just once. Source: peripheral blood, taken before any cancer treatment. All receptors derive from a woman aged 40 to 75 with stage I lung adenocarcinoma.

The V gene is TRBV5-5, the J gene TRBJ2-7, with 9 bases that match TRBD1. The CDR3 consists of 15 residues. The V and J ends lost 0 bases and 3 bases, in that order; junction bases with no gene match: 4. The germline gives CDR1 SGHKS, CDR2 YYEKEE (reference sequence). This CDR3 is CASSLGDRVLYEQYF. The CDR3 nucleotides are TGTGCCAGCAGCTTGGGGGACAGGGTACTCTACGAGCAGTACTTC.

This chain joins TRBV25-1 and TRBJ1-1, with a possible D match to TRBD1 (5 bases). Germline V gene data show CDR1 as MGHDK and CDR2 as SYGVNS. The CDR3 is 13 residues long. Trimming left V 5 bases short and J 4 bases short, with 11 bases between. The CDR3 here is CASSLGGGTEAFF. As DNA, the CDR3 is TGTGCCAGCAGTCTAGGTGGGGGCACTGAAGCTTTCTTT.

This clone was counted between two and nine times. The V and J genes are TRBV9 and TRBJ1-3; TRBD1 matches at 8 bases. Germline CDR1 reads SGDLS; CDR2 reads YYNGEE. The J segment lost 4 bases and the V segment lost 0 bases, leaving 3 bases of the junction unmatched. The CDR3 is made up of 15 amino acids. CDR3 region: CASSVVGQAGNTIYF. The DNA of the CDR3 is TGTGCCAGCAGCGTAGTGGGACAGGCGGGAAACACCATATATTTT.

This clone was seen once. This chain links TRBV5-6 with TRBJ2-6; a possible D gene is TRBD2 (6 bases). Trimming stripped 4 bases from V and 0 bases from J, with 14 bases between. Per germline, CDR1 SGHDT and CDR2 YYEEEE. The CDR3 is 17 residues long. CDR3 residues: CASSDIAVPSGANVLTF. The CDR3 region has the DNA TGTGCCAGCAGCGATATAGCGGTACCCTCTGGGGCCAACGTCCTGACTTTC.

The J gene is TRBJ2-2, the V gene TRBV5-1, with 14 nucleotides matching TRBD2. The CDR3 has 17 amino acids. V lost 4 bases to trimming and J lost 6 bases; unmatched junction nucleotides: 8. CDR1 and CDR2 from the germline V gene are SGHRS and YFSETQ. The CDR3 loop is CASSPRLAGGLSGELFF. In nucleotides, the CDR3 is TGCGCCAGCAGCCCGAGACTAGCGGGGGGGCTATCCGGGGAGCTGTTTTTT.

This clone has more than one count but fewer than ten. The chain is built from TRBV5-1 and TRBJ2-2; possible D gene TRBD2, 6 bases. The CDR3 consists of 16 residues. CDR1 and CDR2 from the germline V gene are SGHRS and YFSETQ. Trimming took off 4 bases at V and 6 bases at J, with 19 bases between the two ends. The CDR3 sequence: CASSPGHLGGSGELFF. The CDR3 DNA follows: TGCGCCAGCAGCCCGGGGCACCTGGGAGGCTCCGGGGAGCTGTTTTTT.

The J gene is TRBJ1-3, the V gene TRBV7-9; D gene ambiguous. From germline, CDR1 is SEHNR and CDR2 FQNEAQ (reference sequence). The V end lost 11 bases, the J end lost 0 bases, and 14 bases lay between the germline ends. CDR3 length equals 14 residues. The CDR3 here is CACTSSASGNTIYF. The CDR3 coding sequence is TGTGCCTGCACATCCTCCGCCTCTGGAAACACCATATATTTT. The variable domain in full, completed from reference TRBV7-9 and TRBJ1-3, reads DTGVSQNPRHKITKRGQNVTFRCDPISEHNRLYWYRQTLGQGPEFLTYFQNEAQLEKSRLLSDRFSAERPKGSFSTLEIQRTEQGDSAMYLCACTSSASGNTIYFGEGSWLTVV.

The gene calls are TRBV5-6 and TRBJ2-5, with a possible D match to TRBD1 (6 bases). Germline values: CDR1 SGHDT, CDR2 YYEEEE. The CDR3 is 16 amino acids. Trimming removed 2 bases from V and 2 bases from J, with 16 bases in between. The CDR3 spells CASSFGGQGHQETQYF. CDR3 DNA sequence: TGTGCCAGCAGCTTCGGCGGCCAGGGGCATCAAGAGACCCAGTACTTC.

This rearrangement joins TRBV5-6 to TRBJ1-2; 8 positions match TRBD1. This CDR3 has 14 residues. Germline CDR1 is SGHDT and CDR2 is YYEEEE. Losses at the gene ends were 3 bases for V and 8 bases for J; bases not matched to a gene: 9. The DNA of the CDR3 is TGTGCCAGCAGCTGGGACAGGAATCGTCGGGGCTACACCTTC. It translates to CASSWDRNRRGYTF.

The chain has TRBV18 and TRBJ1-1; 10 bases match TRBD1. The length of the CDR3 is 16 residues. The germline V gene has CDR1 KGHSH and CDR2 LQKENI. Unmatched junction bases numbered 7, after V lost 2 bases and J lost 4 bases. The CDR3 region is CASSPFQDRGSTEAFF. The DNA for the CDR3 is TGTGCCAGCTCACCATTCCAGGACAGGGGGAGCACTGAAGCTTTCTTT.

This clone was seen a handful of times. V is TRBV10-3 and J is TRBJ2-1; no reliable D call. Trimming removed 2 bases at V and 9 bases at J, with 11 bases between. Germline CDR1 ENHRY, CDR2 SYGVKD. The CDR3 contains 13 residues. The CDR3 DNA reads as TGTGCCATCAGTGAGCTCAGCGATGGTGAGCAGTTCTTC. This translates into CAISELSDGEQFF.

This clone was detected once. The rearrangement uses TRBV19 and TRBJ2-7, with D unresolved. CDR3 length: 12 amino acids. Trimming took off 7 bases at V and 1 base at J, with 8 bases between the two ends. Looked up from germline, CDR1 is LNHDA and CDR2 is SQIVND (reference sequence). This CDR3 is CASTSSSYEQYF. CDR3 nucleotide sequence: TGTGCCAGTACCTCCAGTTCCTACGAGCAGTACTTC.

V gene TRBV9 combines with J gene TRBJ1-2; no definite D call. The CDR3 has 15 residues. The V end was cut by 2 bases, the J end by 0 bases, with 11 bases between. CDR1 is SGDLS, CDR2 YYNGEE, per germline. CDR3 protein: CASSVFDGANYGYTF. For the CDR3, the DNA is TGTGCCAGCAGCGTGTTCGACGGAGCTAACTATGGCTACACCTTC.

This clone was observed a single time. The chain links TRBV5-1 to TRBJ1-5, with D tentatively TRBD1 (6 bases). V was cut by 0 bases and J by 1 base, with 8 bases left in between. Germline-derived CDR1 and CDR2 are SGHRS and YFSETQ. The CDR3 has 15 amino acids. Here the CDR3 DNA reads TGCGCCAGCAGCTTGGTGGGGGCGAGCAATCAGCCCCAGCATTTT. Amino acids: CASSLVGASNQPQHF.

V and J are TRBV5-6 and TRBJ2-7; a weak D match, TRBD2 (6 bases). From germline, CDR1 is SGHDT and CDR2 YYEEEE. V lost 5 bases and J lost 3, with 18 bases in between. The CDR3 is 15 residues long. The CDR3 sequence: CASREGGETLYEQYF. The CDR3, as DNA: TGTGCCAGCAGGGAGGGCGGTGAAACGCTCTACGAGCAGTACTTC.